Described below is a single T cell receptor beta chain sequence and its context. Its antigen is as yet unknown. This record comes from a study of Graves' ophthalmopathy and Graves' hyperthyroidism. Study conclusions and caveats: A 13-signature model separated ophthalmopathy from stable hyperthyroidism, roughly 86% sensitivity, 75% to 84% specificity.

The authors amplified TCR beta CDR3 regions from RNA transcripts. Second-round multiplex PCR came after first-round RT-PCR with HTBI primers. TCRdb analysed the multiplex PCR reads with MiXCR anew, one entry per CDR3 protein. The sample lists around 670,000 distinct CDR3 sequences; 35% to 50% were seen once. CDR1 and CDR2 from the germline V gene are SNHLY and FYNNEI. Trimming shortened V by 5 bases and J by 5 bases, and 13 bases separated the two germline ends. The CDR3 consists of 14 residues. The chain links TRBV2 to TRBJ1-5; no clear D gene. The source of this sequence is an adult man with Graves' ophthalmopathy. The sequencing input was peripheral blood. The CDR3, as DNA: TGTGCCAGCAGTTCCAGATCCGCGGATCAGCCCCAGCATTTT. Amino acid sequence: CASSSRSADQPQHF.